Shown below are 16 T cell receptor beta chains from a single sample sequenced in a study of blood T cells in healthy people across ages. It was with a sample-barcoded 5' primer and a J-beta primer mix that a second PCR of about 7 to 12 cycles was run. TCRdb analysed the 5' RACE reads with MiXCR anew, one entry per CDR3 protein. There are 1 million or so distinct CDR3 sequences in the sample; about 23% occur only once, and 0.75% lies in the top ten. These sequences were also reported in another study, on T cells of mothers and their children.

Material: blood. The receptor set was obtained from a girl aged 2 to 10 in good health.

The CDR3 DNA sequence: TGCAGCGTCCCCCCAGCTAATGAAGCTTTCTTT. Translated: CSVPPANEAFF. The gene calls are TRBV29-1 and TRBJ1-1; D is uncertain. This CDR3 is 11 amino acids long. Germline CDR1 SQVTM, CDR2 ANQGSEA. The V gene lost 6 bases and the J gene lost 7 bases, with 12 bases spanning the gap. Full variable domain (rest looked up from reference TRBV29-1 and TRBJ1-1): SAVISQKPSRDICQRGTSLTIQCQVDSQVTMMFWYRQQPGQSLTLIATANQGSEATYESGFVIDKFPISRPNLTFSTLTVSNMSPEDSSIYLCSVPPANEAFFGQGTRLTVV.

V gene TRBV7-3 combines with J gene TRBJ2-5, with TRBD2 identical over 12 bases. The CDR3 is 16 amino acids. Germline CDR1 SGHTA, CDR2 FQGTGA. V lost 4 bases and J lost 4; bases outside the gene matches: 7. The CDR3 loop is CASSSSSGGALETQYF. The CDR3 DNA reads TGTGCCAGCAGCTCTTCTAGCGGGGGGGCCTTAGAGACCCAGTACTTC.

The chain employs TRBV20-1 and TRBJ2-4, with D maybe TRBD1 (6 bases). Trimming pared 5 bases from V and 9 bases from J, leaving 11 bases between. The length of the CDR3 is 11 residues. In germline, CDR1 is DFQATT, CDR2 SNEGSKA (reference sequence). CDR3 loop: CSAWDNRIQYF. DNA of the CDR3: TGCAGTGCTTGGGACAATCGCATTCAGTACTTC.

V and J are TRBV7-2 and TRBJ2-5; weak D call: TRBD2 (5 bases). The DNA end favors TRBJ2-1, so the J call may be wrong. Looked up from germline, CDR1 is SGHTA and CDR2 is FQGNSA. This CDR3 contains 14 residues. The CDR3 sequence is CASSLDNGVGEQFF. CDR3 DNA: TGTGCCAGCAGCTTAGACAACGGGGTGGGGGAGCAGTTCTTC.

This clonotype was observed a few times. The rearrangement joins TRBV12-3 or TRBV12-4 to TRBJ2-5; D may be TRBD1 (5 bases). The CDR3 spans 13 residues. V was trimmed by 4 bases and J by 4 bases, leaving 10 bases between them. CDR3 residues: CASSWYRLETQYF. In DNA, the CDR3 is TGTGCCAGCAGTTGGTACAGGCTAGAGACCCAGTACTTC.

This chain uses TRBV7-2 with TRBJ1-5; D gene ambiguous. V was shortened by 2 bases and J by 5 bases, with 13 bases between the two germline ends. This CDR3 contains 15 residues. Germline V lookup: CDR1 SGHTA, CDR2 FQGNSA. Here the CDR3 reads CASSLTDGSYQPQHF. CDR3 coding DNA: TGTGCCAGCAGCTTAACGGACGGCTCTTATCAGCCCCAGCATTTT.

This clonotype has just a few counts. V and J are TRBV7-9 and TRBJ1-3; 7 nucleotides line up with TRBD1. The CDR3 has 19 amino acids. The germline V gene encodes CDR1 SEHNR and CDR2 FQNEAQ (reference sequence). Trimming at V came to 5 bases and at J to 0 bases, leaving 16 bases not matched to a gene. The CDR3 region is CASSPPGQIVQSSGNTIYF. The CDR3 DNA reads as TGTGCCAGCAGCCCCCCGGGACAGATCGTTCAGAGCTCTGGAAACACCATATATTTT.

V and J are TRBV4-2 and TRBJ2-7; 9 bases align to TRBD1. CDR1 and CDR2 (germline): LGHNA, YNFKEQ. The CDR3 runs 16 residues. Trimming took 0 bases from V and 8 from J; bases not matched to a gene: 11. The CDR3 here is CASSQDAPGQGVKQYF. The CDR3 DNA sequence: TGTGCCAGCAGCCAAGATGCCCCGGGACAGGGTGTCAAGCAGTACTTC.

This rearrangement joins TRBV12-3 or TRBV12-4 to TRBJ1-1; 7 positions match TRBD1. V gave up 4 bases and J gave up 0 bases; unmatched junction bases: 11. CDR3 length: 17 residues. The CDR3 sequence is CASSSYPQTGLNTEAFF. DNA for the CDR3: TGTGCCAGCAGTTCCTACCCCCAGACAGGGTTGAACACTGAAGCTTTCTTT.

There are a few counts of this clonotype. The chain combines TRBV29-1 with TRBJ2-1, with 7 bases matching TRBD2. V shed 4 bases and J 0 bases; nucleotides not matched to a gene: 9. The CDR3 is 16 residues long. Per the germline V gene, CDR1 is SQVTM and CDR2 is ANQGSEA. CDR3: CSVATKAGSSYNEQFF. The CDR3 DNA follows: TGCAGCGTTGCCACGAAAGCGGGAAGCTCCTACAATGAGCAGTTCTTC.

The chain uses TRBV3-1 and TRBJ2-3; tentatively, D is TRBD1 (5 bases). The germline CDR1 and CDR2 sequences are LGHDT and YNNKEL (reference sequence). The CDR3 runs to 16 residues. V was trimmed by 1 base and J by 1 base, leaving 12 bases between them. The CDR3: CASSQAKGLGTDTQYF. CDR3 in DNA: TGTGCCAGCAGCCAAGCAAAGGGGCTCGGCACAGATACGCAGTATTTT.

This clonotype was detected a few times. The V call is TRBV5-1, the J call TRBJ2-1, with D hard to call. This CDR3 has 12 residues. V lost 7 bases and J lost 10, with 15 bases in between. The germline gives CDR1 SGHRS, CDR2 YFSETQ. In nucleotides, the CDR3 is TGCGCCAGCCGAGAGGCCCCTGTCGAGCAGTTCTTC. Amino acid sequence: CASREAPVEQFF. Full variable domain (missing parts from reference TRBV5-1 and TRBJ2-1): KAGVTQTPRYLIKTRGQQVTLSCSPISGHRSVSWYQQTPGQGLQFLFEYFSETQRNKGNFPGRFSGRQFSNSRSEMNVSTLELGDSALYLCASREAPVEQFFGPGTRLTVL.

DNA of the CDR3: TGTGCCACCAGTGATCCTGGGACAGGAGGAGGCTACGAGCAGTACTTC. This translates into CATSDPGTGGGYEQYF. This sequence joins TRBV24-1 and TRBJ2-7; 8 bases align to TRBD1. The V segment lost 3 bases and the J segment 3 bases; nucleotides outside the gene matches: 9. Germline CDR1 and CDR2: KGHDR and SFDVKD. The CDR3 length is 16 residues.

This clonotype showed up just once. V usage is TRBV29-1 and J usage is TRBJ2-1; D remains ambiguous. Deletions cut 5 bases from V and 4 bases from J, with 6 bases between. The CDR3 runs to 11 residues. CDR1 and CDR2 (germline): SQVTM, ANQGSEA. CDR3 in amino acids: CSVLSYNEQFF. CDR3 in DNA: TGCAGCGTTCTGTCTTACAATGAGCAGTTCTTC.

In DNA form, the CDR3 reads TGTGCCAGCAGTTACCTCCGGACGGGCAATGAGCAGTTCTTC. Protein sequence: CASSYLRTGNEQFF. The genes are TRBV6-5 and TRBJ2-1; D gene ambiguous. The CDR3 runs to 14 residues. Trimming pared 2 bases from V and 6 bases from J, leaving 11 bases between. Germline V gene sequence: CDR1 MNHEY, CDR2 SVGAGI.

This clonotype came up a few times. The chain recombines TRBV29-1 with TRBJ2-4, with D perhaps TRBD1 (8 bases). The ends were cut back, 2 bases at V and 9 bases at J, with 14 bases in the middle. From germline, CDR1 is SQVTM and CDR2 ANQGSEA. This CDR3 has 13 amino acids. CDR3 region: CSVEKDREGIQYF. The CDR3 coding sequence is TGCAGCGTTGAAAAGGACAGGGAGGGCATTCAGTACTTC.